The clone carrying this TCR beta chain was detected once. Its antigen is unknown. These data come from a study of graft-versus-host responses after intestinal transplantation. Turning to the study itself: Recipients across the board were started on anti-thymocyte globulin induction, then kept on tacrolimus and steroids for two to four years.

The study's findings and limits: Individuals who had graft-donor T cell macrochimerism had allografts that showed high graft-versus-host to host-versus-graft clonal ratios. Among recipient marrow samples, GvH clones were found; some appeared first in ileum or blood. Peak GvH clone levels in circulation were associated with early post-transplant HvG declines.

J gave up 0 bases and V 6 bases, and 7 bases lay outside the gene matches. Germline V gene data show CDR1 as LNHDA and CDR2 as SQIVND (reference sequence). The CDR3 has 16 residues. This table comes from immunoSEQ multiplex PCR, and its TCRdb copy is limited to in-frame clones, with some not included. This table holds 130,000 to 150,000 clones, 80% to 95% found once. The chain has TRBV19 and TRBJ2-3, with 9 bases lining up with TRBD1. The sequence was obtained from a human donor who received an intestinal transplant. The source material was unstimulated CD4+ T cells sorted from spleen or lymph node cells, sampled before intestinal transplant. The CDR3 loop reads CASRRGQGGSTDTQYF. The CDR3 DNA follows: TGTGCCAGTAGGAGGGGACAGGGTGGTAGCACAGATACGCAGTATTTT.